The 27 T cell receptor beta chains below come from one sample, sequenced in a study of a mutant IDH1 vaccine in newly diagnosed glioma. Time point here: week 23, last vaccination. Each dose delivered 300 ug of mutant IDH1 20-mer peptide subcutaneously with imiquimod. Generated by immunoSEQ multiplex PCR, the TCRdb table keeps only in-frame clones and is missing some. The sample yields 20,000 to 25,000 clones, around 80% seen once. Their antigens are not known. This specimen consisted of PBMCs, obtained from a glioma patient whose treatment included an IDH1 peptide vaccine. The receptors were gathered from a man aged 25 to 40 with glioma.

The chain couples TRBV5-1 to TRBJ2-1; TRBD2 matches 14 bases. V was pared by 3 bases and J by 8 bases, with 4 bases of the junction left unmatched. Germline values: CDR1 SGHRS, CDR2 YFSETQ. This CDR3 region has 15 residues. CDR3 nucleotides: TGCGCCAGCAGCTCCGGACTAGCGGGAGGAGATGAGCAGTTCTTC. Translating gives CASSSGLAGGDEQFF.

The V call is TRBV6-8, the J call TRBJ2-7, with unresolved D. CDR3 size: 14 residues. The germline V gene encodes CDR1 MNHGY and CDR2 SAAAGT. The germline V and J ends were trimmed by 4 bases and 2 bases, with 12 bases remaining between them. The CDR3 sequence is CASSSGPTPYEQYF. In nucleotides, the CDR3 is TGTGCCAGCAGTTCAGGACCAACACCCTACGAGCAGTACTTC.

The chain links TRBV1 to TRBJ1-2; the tabulated D call, TRBD1, remains unverified against the DNA. TRBV1 is tagged as a pseudogene. The CDR3 consists of 13 residues. CDR3 bases: TGCACCAGCTTCTTACAGGGAAGGCATGGCTACACCTTC. Amino acid sequence: CTSFLQGRHGYTF.

The CDR3 DNA reads as TGTGCCAGCAGTGACGCTAGCGGTACGCAGTATTTT. It translates to CASSDASGTQYF. The chain carries TRBV6-1 and TRBJ2-3, with 7 bases aligning to TRBD2. With V trimmed by 3 bases and J by 8 bases, 2 bases remained unmatched. CDR1 is MNHNS and CDR2 is SASEGT in the germline V gene. CDR3 length: 12 amino acids.

The genes are TRBV9 and TRBJ2-7; D unclear. CDR3 length equals 13 residues. Germline lookup yields CDR1 SGDLS and CDR2 YYNGEE. V lost 0 bases, J lost 2 bases, and 6 bases lay in between. This CDR3 reads CASSVGGPYEQYF. In DNA, the CDR3 is TGTGCCAGCAGCGTAGGAGGTCCCTACGAGCAGTACTTC. Full variable domain (rest looked up from reference TRBV9 and TRBJ2-7): DSGVTQTPKHLITATGQRVTLRCSPRSGDLSVYWYQQSLDQGLQFLIQYYNGEERAKGNILERFSAQQFPDLHSELNLSSLELGDSALYFCASSVGGPYEQYFGPGTRLTVT.

This clone occurred once. The chain has TRBV27 and TRBJ1-5; D is unresolved. The CDR3 length is 11 residues. Germline values: CDR1 MNHEY, CDR2 SMNVEV (reference sequence). V lost 8 bases to trimming and J lost 3 bases, with 5 bases between them. The CDR3: CASWPNQPQHF. The CDR3, as DNA: TGTGCCAGCTGGCCCAATCAGCCCCAGCATTTT.

V usage is TRBV6-5 and J usage is TRBJ2-7; D not resolved. The CDR3 has 14 amino acids. Per germline, CDR1 MNHEY and CDR2 SVGAGI. Trimming stripped 4 bases from V and 2 bases from J, with 12 bases between. For the CDR3, the DNA is TGTGCCAGCAGTTTGAAGGGTTTCCCCTACGAGCAGTACTTC. As protein: CASSLKGFPYEQYF.

The rearrangement links TRBV27 to TRBJ2-1, with 10 bases identical to TRBD1. Germline trimming cut 7 bases from V and 9 bases from J; bases unmatched to any gene: 9. Per germline, CDR1 MNHEY and CDR2 SMNVEV (reference sequence). CDR3 length equals 14 residues. This chain's CDR3 is CASIMDRDRGEQFF. The CDR3 nucleotides read TGTGCCAGCATTATGGACAGGGACAGGGGTGAGCAGTTCTTC.

Written as DNA, the CDR3 is TGCGCCAGCAGCTTGGATCGGGCTAACTATGGCTACACCTTC. Translating gives CASSLDRANYGYTF. This chain connects TRBV5-1 to TRBJ1-2, with D unresolved. The germline V gene has CDR1 SGHRS and CDR2 YFSETQ. V was clipped by 0 bases and J by 0 bases, with 6 bases between them. The CDR3 runs 14 residues.

The V gene is TRBV10-2, the J gene TRBJ2-7; maybe TRBD1 (6 bases). CDR1 and CDR2 (germline): WSHSY, SAAADI. The CDR3 runs to 13 residues. Trimming left V 5 bases short and J 3 bases short, with 11 bases between. The DNA for the CDR3 is TGCGCCAGCAGTCGGTCAGGGGTCTACGAGCAGTACGTC. It yields the protein CASSRSGVYEQYV.

The chain uses TRBV6-5 and TRBJ2-1, with TRBD2 as a possible D gene (6 bases). CDR3 length: 16 residues. The V gene's germline CDR1 is MNHEY and CDR2 SVGAGI. Trimming shortened V by 2 bases and J by 0 bases, and 11 bases separated the two germline ends. The CDR3 loop reads CASSYGAGSSYNEQFF. The CDR3, as DNA: TGTGCCAGCAGTTACGGGGCGGGGAGCTCCTACAATGAGCAGTTCTTC.

The chain combines TRBV5-1 with TRBJ2-1, with a weak D call TRBD1 (6 bases). The V gene lost 4 bases and the J gene lost 9 bases, with 14 bases spanning the gap. CDR3 size: 13 residues. Germline lookup yields CDR1 SGHRS and CDR2 YFSETQ. The CDR3 DNA reads TGCGCCAGCAGCGCACAGGGAGTAGGTGAGCAGTTCTTC. This sequence encodes CASSAQGVGEQFF.

This chain connects TRBV19 to TRBJ1-5, with D tentatively TRBD1 (5 bases). This CDR3 has 15 amino acids. The V gene lost 3 bases and the J gene lost 5 bases, with 14 bases spanning the gap. The germline V gene encodes CDR1 LNHDA and CDR2 SQIVND (reference sequence). The CDR3 loop is CASSMERGGDQPQHF. CDR3 DNA sequence: TGTGCCAGTAGTATGGAAAGGGGAGGGGATCAGCCCCAGCATTTT.

The chain uses TRBV6-5 and TRBJ1-2; 11 nucleotides match TRBD1. Germline assignment: CDR1 MNHEY and CDR2 SVGAGI. The CDR3 is 16 amino acids. V shed 0 bases and J 7 bases; nucleotides not matched to a gene: 7. This CDR3 reads CASSYSAGQGVFGYTF. CDR3 coding DNA: TGTGCCAGCAGTTACTCGGCGGGACAGGGGGTTTTTGGCTACACCTTC.

Turning to this clone: This specimen includes other DNA sequences encoding the same CDR3. V is TRBV2 and J is TRBJ2-7, with 8 bases aligning to TRBD2. V trimming: 7 bases; J trimming: 2 bases; junction bases outside the gene matches: 10. This CDR3 contains 15 residues. The V gene's germline CDR1 is SNHLY and CDR2 FYNNEI. CDR3 sequence: CASMAASGGTYEQYF. Written as DNA, the CDR3 is TGTGCCAGCATGGCGGCCAGCGGGGGAACCTACGAGCAGTACTTC.

The sample holds a few counts of this clone. The CDR3 spells CASSSDPPGQGSPEAFF. The CDR3 bases are TGCGCCAGCAGCTCCGATCCACCGGGACAGGGGTCCCCTGAAGCTTTCTTT. This chain links TRBV5-1 with TRBJ1-1; 10 positions agree with TRBD1. The CDR3 is 17 residues long. Per the germline V gene, CDR1 is SGHRS and CDR2 is YFSETQ. Unmatched junction bases numbered 14, after V lost 3 bases and J lost 6 bases.

This clone was picked up a small number of times. The chain joins TRBV7-9 to TRBJ1-1; a possible D gene is TRBD1 (5 bases). CDR3 size: 13 residues. The germline V gene encodes CDR1 SEHNR and CDR2 FQNEAQ (reference sequence). Trimming cost V 2 bases and J 4 bases, with 8 bases left between them. CDR3 sequence: CASSLTTATEAFF. The DNA of the CDR3 is TGTGCCAGCAGCTTAACGACAGCCACTGAAGCTTTCTTT.

This sequence joins TRBV18 and TRBJ2-5; TRBD2 matches 7 bases. The CDR3 has 14 amino acids. V gave up 2 bases and J gave up 0 bases; unmatched junction bases: 0. Germline CDR1 and CDR2: KGHSH and LQKENI. CDR3 sequence reads: CASSPTSDQETQYF. The CDR3 DNA follows: TGTGCCAGCTCACCAACTAGCGACCAAGAGACCCAGTACTTC.

The chain couples TRBV27 to TRBJ2-1; possibly TRBD1 or TRBD2 for D (5 bases each). Per germline, CDR1 MNHEY and CDR2 SMNVEV (reference sequence). The V end was cut by 4 bases, the J end by 6 bases, with 16 bases between. The CDR3 extends over 15 amino acids. Written as DNA, the CDR3 is TGTGCCAGCAGTTCGGGACCGACGGGACGCAATGAGCAGTTCTTC. It translates to CASSSGPTGRNEQFF.

This rearrangement joins TRBV11-3 to TRBJ2-2, with a tentative D call TRBD1 (6 bases). Trimming took 4 bases from V and 0 from J, leaving 9 bases between them. The CDR3 is made up of 15 amino acids. The germline CDR1 and CDR2 sequences are SGHNT and YENEEA. Here the CDR3 reads CASSSQGPNTGELFF. In nucleotides, the CDR3 is TGTGCCAGCAGCTCACAGGGACCGAACACCGGGGAGCTGTTTTTT.

The chain is built from TRBV19 and TRBJ2-1, with 9 bases lining up with TRBD1. V trimming: 3 bases; J trimming: 3 bases; junction bases outside the gene matches: 3. The CDR3 runs to 15 residues. Germline values: CDR1 LNHDA, CDR2 SQIVND (reference sequence). The CDR3 protein is CASSIRDRDYNEQFF. CDR3 DNA sequence: TGTGCCAGTAGTATCCGGGACAGGGACTACAATGAGCAGTTCTTC.

The rearrangement uses TRBV6-1 and TRBJ2-5; D is unclear. The V end lost 3 bases, the J end lost 1 base, and 9 bases lay between the germline ends. The CDR3 is 14 residues long. CDR1 is MNHNS and CDR2 is SASEGT in the germline V gene. CDR3 coding DNA: TGTGCCAGCAGTGACCGCAGGCCCCAAGAGACCCAGTACTTC. It codes for CASSDRRPQETQYF.

V is TRBV29-1 and J is TRBJ2-5; D possibly corresponds to TRBD1 (5 bases). The germline gives CDR1 SQVTM, CDR2 ANQGSEA. Trimming removed 0 bases from V and 4 bases from J, with 12 bases in between. The CDR3 extends over 14 amino acids. CDR3 in DNA: TGCAGCGTTGAAGAAAGGGGCAGGGCAGAGACCCAGTACTTC. This encodes CSVEERGRAETQYF.

This chain joins TRBV7-8 and TRBJ1-4; D is undetermined. The V gene's germline CDR1 is SGHVS and CDR2 FQNEAQ. The germline V and J ends were trimmed by 1 base and 1 base, with 10 bases remaining between them. The CDR3 is 16 amino acids. The CDR3 is CASSLGVSGTNEKLFF. In DNA form, the CDR3 reads TGTGCCAGCAGCTTAGGGGTCAGTGGAACTAATGAAAAACTGTTTTTT.

The genes are TRBV4-2 and TRBJ2-7; a weak D match, TRBD2 (5 bases). This CDR3 has 16 amino acids. Per the germline V gene, CDR1 is LGHNA and CDR2 is YNFKEQ. Trimming took 2 bases from V and 1 from J, leaving 15 bases between them. The DNA of the CDR3 is TGTGCCAGCAGCCAACCGGGGAACCGACCGTCCTACGAGCAGTACTTC. Translated, it gives CASSQPGNRPSYEQYF.

A few counts support this clone. The chain employs TRBV4-1 and TRBJ1-5, with a possible D match to TRBD1 (5 bases). Germline lookup yields CDR1 MGHRA and CDR2 YSYEKL. The CDR3 covers 14 residues. V was shortened by 0 bases and J by 5 bases, with 8 bases between the two germline ends. CDR3 sequence (DNA): TGCGCCAGCAGCCAAGAAGTCAGGGATCAGCCCCAGCATTTT. Its translation: CASSQEVRDQPQHF.

This clone has only a few counts. J is TRBJ1-5 and V is TRBV12-5; 8 bases line up with TRBD1. Germline assignment: CDR1 LGHNT and CDR2 FRNRAP. Trimming removed 4 bases from V and 12 bases from J; junction bases left unmatched: 8. This CDR3 is 13 amino acids long. CDR3 DNA sequence: TGTGCTAGTGGTTCGGCTAACGGACAGGGCCAGCATTTT. Translated, it gives CASGSANGQGQHF. Full variable domain (outside the CDR3, taken from reference TRBV12-5 and TRBJ1-5): DARVTQTPRHKVTEMGQEVTMRCQPILGHNTVFWYRQTMMQGLELLAYFRNRAPLDDSGMPKDRFSAEMPDATLATLKIQPSEPRDSAVYFCASGSANGQGQHFGDGTRLSIL.